This T cell receptor beta chain was identified during a study of lung T cells in sarcoidosis with Löfgren's syndrome. Study overall: Bronchoalveolar lavage fluid in sarcoidosis accumulates CD4+ T cells. Study outcomes and limitations: In alpha-beta pairs, TRAV12-1 favored TRBV2, and their CDR3s were homologous. Löfgren's syndrome patients reportedly showed greatest TRAV12-1 and TRBV2 expansion versus controls.

TCRdb reanalysed the reads using MiXCR and keeps one entry per CDR3 protein. The sample records 58,000 or so distinct CDR3 sequences, less than 25% being singletons. This clonotype appeared many times. Its cognate antigen is unknown. Germline CDR1 and CDR2: MNHEY and SMNVEV (reference sequence). This CDR3 region has 16 residues. J lost 8 bases, V lost 5 bases, and 10 bases had no gene match. The V gene is TRBV27, the J gene TRBJ2-1; 12 bases align to TRBD2. The clonotype originates from a human donor with sarcoidosis (Löfgren's syndrome or another form), or a control subject (not recorded which). Sequencing was performed on CD4+ T cells from PBMCs. As DNA, the CDR3 is TGTGCCAGCAGTGCCCGGGGACTAGCGGGCCCATATGAGCAGTTCTTC. It codes for CASSARGLAGPYEQFF.